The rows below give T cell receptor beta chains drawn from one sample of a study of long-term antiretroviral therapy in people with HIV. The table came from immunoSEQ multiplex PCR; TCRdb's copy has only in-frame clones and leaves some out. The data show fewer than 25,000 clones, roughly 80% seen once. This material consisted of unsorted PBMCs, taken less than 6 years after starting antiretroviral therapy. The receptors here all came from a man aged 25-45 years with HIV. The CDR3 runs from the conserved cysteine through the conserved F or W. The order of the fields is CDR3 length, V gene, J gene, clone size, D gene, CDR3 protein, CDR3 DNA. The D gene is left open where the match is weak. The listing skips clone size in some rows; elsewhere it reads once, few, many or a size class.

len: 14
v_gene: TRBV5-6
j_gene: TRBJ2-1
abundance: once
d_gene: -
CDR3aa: CASSLRPSSGEQFF
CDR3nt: TGTGCCAGCAGCTTGAGGCCGTCTAGTGGGGAGCAGTTCTTC

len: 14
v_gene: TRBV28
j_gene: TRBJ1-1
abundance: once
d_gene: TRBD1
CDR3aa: CASSPTGGRAEAFF
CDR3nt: TGTGCCAGCAGTCCGACAGGGGGTAGGGCTGAAGCTTTCTTT

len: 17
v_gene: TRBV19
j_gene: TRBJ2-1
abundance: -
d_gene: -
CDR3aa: CASSIIGVGRFSDEQFF
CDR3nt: TGTGCCAGTAGTATAATAGGTGTCGGGAGATTTTCGGATGAGCAGTTCTTC

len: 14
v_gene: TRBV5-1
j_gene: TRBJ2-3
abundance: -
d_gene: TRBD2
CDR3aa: CASNLGGAVDTQYF
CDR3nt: TGCGCCAGCAACCTCGGGGGGGCAGTAGATACGCAGTATTTT

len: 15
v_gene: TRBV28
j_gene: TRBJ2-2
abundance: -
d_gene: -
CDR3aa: CASSLPQGNTGELFF
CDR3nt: TGTGCCAGCAGTTTACCCCAGGGGAACACCGGGGAGCTGTTTTTT

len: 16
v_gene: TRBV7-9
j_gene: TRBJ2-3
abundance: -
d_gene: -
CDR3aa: CASTKESLDWGNTQYF
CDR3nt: TGTGCCAGCACCAAAGAGTCGCTTGATTGGGGGAATACGCAGTATTTT

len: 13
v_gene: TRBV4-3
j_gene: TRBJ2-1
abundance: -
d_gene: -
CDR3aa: CASSLRQHNEQFF
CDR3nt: TGCGCCAGCAGCCTAAGACAGCACAATGAGCAGTTCTTC

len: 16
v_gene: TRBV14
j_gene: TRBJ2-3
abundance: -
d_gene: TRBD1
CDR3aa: CASSQRETGGTDTQYF
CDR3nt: TGTGCCAGCAGCCAAAGAGAGACAGGGGGCACAGATACGCAGTATTTT

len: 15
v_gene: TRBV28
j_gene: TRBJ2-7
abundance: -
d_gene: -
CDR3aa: CASRGTTGFPYEQYF
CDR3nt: TGTGCCAGCAGGGGGACCACAGGGTTCCCCTACGAGCAGTACTTC

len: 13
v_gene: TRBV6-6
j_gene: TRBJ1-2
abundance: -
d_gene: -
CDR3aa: CASSPGAVYGYTF
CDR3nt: TGTGCCAGCAGCCCGGGGGCTGTCTATGGCTACACCTTC

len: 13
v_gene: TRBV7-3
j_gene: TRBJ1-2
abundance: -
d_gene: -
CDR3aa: CASSAGGGYGYTF
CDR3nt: TGTGCCAGCAGCGCTGGGGGGGGCTATGGCTACACCTTC

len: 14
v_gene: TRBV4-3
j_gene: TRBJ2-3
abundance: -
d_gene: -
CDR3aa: CASSRRRATDTQYF
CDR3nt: TGCGCCAGCAGCCGGAGGAGAGCCACAGATACGCAGTATTTT

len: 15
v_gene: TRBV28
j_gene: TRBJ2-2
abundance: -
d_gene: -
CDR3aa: CASRQGGRDTGELFF
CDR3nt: TGTGCCAGCAGGCAGGGGGGGCGTGACACCGGGGAGCTGTTTTTT

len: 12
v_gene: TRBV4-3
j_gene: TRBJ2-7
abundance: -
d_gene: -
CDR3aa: CASSQVPNEQYF
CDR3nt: TGCGCCAGCAGCCAAGTTCCTAACGAGCAGTACTTC

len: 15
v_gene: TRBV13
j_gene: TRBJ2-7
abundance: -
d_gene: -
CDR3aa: CASSPPAAGPYEQYF
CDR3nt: TGTGCCAGCAGCCCGCCGGCAGCAGGACCCTACGAGCAGTACTTC

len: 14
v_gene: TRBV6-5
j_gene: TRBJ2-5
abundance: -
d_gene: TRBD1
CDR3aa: CASRRGQVRETQYF
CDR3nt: TGTGCCAGCAGACGGGGACAGGTCCGGGAGACCCAGTACTTC

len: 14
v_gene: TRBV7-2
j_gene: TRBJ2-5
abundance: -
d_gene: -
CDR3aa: CASSLGNGIGTQYF
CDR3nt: TGTGCCAGCAGCTTAGGTAACGGGATAGGCACCCAGTACTTC

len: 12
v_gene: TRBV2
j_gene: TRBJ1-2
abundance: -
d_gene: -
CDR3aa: CASSARNYGYTF
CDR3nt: TGTGCCAGCAGTGCTCGGAACTATGGCTACACCTTC

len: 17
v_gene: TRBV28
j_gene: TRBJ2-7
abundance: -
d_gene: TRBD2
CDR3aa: CASSSYMGLFSSYEQYF
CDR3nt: TGTGCCAGCAGTTCTTATATGGGACTATTCAGCTCCTACGAGCAGTACTTC

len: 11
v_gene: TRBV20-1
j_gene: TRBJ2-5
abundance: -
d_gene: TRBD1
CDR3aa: CSADRAVTQYF
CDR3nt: TGCAGTGCCGACAGGGCGGTGACCCAGTACTTC

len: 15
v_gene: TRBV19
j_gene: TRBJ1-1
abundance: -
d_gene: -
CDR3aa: CASSTERTLDTEAFF
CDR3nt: TGTGCCAGTAGTACGGAACGGACACTGGACACTGAAGCTTTCTTT

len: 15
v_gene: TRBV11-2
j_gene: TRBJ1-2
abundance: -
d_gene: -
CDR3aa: CASSLEVGGAGGYTF
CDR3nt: TGTGCCAGCAGCTTAGAAGTGGGGGGGGCTGGTGGCTACACCTTC

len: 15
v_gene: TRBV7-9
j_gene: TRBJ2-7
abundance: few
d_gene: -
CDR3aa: CASSSPINPRYEQYF
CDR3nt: TGTGCCAGCAGCTCGCCTATAAACCCTCGCTACGAGCAGTACTTC

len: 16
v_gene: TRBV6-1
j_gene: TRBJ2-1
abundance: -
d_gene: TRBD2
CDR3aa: CASSEVAGGAYNEQFF
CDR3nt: TGTGCCAGCAGTGAAGTTGCGGGAGGGGCCTACAATGAGCAGTTCTTC

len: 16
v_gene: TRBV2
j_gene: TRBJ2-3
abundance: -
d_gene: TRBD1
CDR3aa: CASSERGQGVRDTQYF
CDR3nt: TGTGCCAGCAGTGAACGGGGACAGGGGGTGAGAGATACGCAGTATTTT

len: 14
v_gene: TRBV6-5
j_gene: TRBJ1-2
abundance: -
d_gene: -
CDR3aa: CASIKRGRESGYTF
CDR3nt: TGTGCCAGCATTAAGCGAGGGAGAGAAAGTGGCTACACCTTC

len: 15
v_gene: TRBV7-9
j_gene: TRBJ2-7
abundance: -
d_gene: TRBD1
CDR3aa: CASSTGQAEPYEQYF
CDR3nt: TGTGCCAGCAGTACCGGACAGGCGGAGCCCTACGAGCAGTACTTC

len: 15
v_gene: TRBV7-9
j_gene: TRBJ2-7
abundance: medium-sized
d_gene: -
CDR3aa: CASSFDATGDYEQYF
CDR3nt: TGTGCCAGCAGCTTCGACGCAACTGGGGACTACGAGCAGTACTTC

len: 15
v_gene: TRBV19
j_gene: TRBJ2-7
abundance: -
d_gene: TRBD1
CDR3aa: CASSRTGAVGYEQYF
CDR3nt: TGTGCCAGTAGTCGAACAGGGGCCGTAGGATACGAGCAGTACTTC

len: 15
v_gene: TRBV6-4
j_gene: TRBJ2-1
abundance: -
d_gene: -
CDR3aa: CASSPAGGSYNEQFF
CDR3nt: TGTGCCAGCAGTCCCGCCGGGGGCTCCTACAATGAGCAGTTCTTC

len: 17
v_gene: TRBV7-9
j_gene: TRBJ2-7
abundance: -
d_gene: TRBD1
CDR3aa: CASSLHSAMDRGLEQYF
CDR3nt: TGTGCCAGCAGCTTACACAGCGCCATGGACAGGGGGCTCGAGCAGTACTTC

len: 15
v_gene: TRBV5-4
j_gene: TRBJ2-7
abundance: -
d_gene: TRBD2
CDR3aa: CASSAGLAESYEQYF
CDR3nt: TGTGCCAGCAGCGCGGGACTAGCGGAATCCTACGAGCAGTACTTC

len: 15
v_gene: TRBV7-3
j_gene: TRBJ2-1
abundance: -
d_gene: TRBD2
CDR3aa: CASSPLAGGGDEQFF
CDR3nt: TGTGCCAGCAGCCCCTTGGCGGGAGGGGGCGATGAGCAGTTCTTC

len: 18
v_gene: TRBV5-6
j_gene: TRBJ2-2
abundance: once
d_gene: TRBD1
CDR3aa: CASSLLPGQGANTGELFF
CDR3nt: TGTGCCAGCAGCTTGTTACCGGGACAGGGTGCGAACACCGGGGAGCTGTTTTTT